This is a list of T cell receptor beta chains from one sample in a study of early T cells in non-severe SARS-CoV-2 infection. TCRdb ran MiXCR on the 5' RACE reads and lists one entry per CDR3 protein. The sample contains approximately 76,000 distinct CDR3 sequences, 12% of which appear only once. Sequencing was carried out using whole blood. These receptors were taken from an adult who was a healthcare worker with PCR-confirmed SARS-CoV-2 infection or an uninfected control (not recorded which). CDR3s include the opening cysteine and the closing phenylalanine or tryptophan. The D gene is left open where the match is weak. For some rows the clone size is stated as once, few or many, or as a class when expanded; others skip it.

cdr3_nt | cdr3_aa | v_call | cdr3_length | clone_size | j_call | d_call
TGCGCCAGCAGTGAAGCCCCGGGGAACACTGAAGCTTTCTTT | CASSEAPGNTEAFF | TRBV10-1 | 14 | many | TRBJ1-1 | .
TGCAGCGTTCAAGGAGGGTCGACAGATACGCAGTATTTT | CSVQGGSTDTQYF | TRBV29-1 | 13 | many | TRBJ2-3 | .
TGTGCCAGCATGGGACAGGGGGCGAACTTGGGCACTGAAGCTTTCTTT | CASMGQGANLGTEAFF | TRBV12-3/TRBV12-4 | 16 | many | TRBJ1-1 | TRBD1
TGTGCCAGCACCCCGGGACAGGGAGTAACCGGGGAGCTGTTTTTT | CASTPGQGVTGELFF | TRBV6-5 | 15 | many | TRBJ2-2 | TRBD1
TGTGCCAGCAGCTTAGCCACCGGGGGTAGGTCCCCCTACGAGCAGTACTTC | CASSLATGGRSPYEQYF | TRBV7-2 | 17 | . | TRBJ2-7 | .
TGCGCCAGCAGCTGGACAGGGGAATACGAGCAGTACTTC | CASSWTGEYEQYF | TRBV5-1 | 13 | many | TRBJ2-7 | TRBD1
TGCAGCGCCTCTCCCGGGACAGGCCACTCTGGAAACACCATATATTTT | CSASPGTGHSGNTIYF | TRBV29-1 | 16 | many | TRBJ1-3 | TRBD1
TGTGCCAGCAGCGTTACCGGGGTCACTGAAGCTTTCTTT | CASSVTGVTEAFF | TRBV9 | 13 | . | TRBJ1-1 | .
TGCAGTGCTGTAGGCGTGCCGGAGCTGTTTTTT | CSAVGVPELFF | TRBV20-1 | 11 | few | TRBJ2-2 | .
TGCAGTGCTACTAGCGGGAGGGCCTACAATGAGCAGTTCTTC | CSATSGRAYNEQFF | TRBV20-1 | 14 | many | TRBJ2-1 | TRBD2
TGTGCCAGCAGTGAAAGTGCTGAACAAGAGACCCAGTACTTC | CASSESAEQETQYF | TRBV6-4 | 14 | many | TRBJ2-5 | .
TGCGCCAGCAGCCGGATTTTAGGTGAAAAACTGTTTTTT | CASSRILGEKLFF | TRBV5-1 | 13 | many | TRBJ1-4 | .
TGTGCCAGCAGCTTAGCGGGAGGATCAGAGACCCAGTACTTC | CASSLAGGSETQYF | TRBV7-9 | 14 | . | TRBJ2-5 | .
TGTGCGGTCCGGCTGGAGTGGTCCTATGGCTACACCTTC | CAVRLEWSYGYTF | TRBV28 | 13 | many | TRBJ1-2 | .
TGTGCCACCAGCAGAGATCGGCTAGCGGCCACCGGGGAGCTGTTTTTT | CATSRDRLAATGELFF | TRBV15 | 16 | many | TRBJ2-2 | TRBD2
TGTGCCATCAGTGCCCAGGAGGGGAACTATGGCTACACCTTC | CAISAQEGNYGYTF | TRBV10-3 | 14 | many | TRBJ1-2 | .
TGTGCCAGCAGCAGAAGCGGGAGCTCCTACGAGCAGTACTTC | CASSRSGSSYEQYF | TRBV12-3/TRBV12-4 | 14 | many | TRBJ2-7 | TRBD2
TGTGCCAGCAGTTTATCGAGCACCCACTACGAGCAGTACTTC | CASSLSSTHYEQYF | TRBV27 | 14 | many | TRBJ2-7 | .
TGCAGTGCTAGAGGCGGGGAGGCCTACAATGAGCAGTTCTTC | CSARGGEAYNEQFF | TRBV20-1 | 14 | many | TRBJ2-1 | .
TGCAGTGCTAACAGGGTCTACGAGCAGTACTTC | CSANRVYEQYF | TRBV20-1 | 11 | . | TRBJ2-7 | .
TGCAGTGCTAGAGATTGGGGACCCGAAGCTTTCTTT | CSARDWGPEAFF | TRBV20-1 | 12 | many | TRBJ1-1 | .
TGTGCCAGCAGCATGGGACTAGCGGGGGCAGATACGCAGTATTTT | CASSMGLAGADTQYF | TRBV5-4 | 15 | many | TRBJ2-3 | TRBD2
TGTGCCAGCAGCTTATCCGGGGTTCCCAATCAGCCCCAGCATTTT | CASSLSGVPNQPQHF | TRBV11-2 | 15 | many | TRBJ1-5 | .
TGTGCCAGCAGCCCTTTCGGAGGGGACGGGGGGCAGTATTTT | CASSPFGGDGGQYF | TRBV11-2 | 14 | many | TRBJ2-3 | .
TGTGCCAGCAGCCTAACACGGGCAGGTGGCTACACCTTC | CASSLTRAGGYTF | TRBV7-2 | 13 | many | TRBJ1-2 | .
TGTGCCAGCAGCGTAACTAGCGGGGGCGGGTACGAGCAGTACTTC | CASSVTSGGGYEQYF | TRBV7-6 | 15 | few | TRBJ2-7 | TRBD2
TGTGCCAGCAGTCCTTTCCAGCGGGACCACACAGATACGCAGTATTTT | CASSPFQRDHTDTQYF | TRBV6-2/TRBV6-3 | 16 | many | TRBJ2-3 | TRBD2
TGTGCCAGTAGTCGCCTAGCGGGAGCGGGCACCGGGGAGCTGTTTTTT | CASSRLAGAGTGELFF | TRBV19 | 16 | many | TRBJ2-2 | TRBD2
TGCGCCAGCAGCTTGGGCTTTGGCAATGAGCAGTTCTTC | CASSLGFGNEQFF | TRBV5-1 | 13 | once | TRBJ2-1 | .